The T cell receptor (beta chain) described here comes from a study of T cell changes during pregnancy in multiple sclerosis. Sequencing was performed with immunoSEQ multiplex PCR; in TCRdb, only in-frame clones are kept and a portion is missing. This sample has 55,000 to 65,000 clones; approximately 90% occur once, and the top ten carry 0.89%. The V end lost 0 bases, the J end lost 3 bases, and 5 bases lay between the germline ends. CDR1 and CDR2 (germline): ENHRY, SYGVKD. The CDR3 length is 14 residues. The sample consisted of peripheral blood, taken in the first trimester of pregnancy. V gene TRBV10-3 combines with J gene TRBJ2-2; perhaps TRBD2 as D (5 bases). This TCR was recovered from a female donor in good health, enrolled as a control in a pregnancy study. CDR3 protein: CAISESRDTGELFF. CDR3 in DNA: TGTGCCATCAGTGAGTCGAGGGACACCGGGGAGCTGTTTTTT.